This T cell receptor (beta chain) was sequenced during a study of blood T cell repertoires in COVID-19. The method was immunoSEQ multiplex PCR; TCRdb's version includes in-frame clones alone and lacks a portion of them. The sample lists about 160,000 clones, approximately 87% occurring once. This CDR3 has 16 amino acids. The V gene end was trimmed by 3 bases and the J gene end by 4 bases; junction bases not matched to a gene: 10. Germline-derived CDR1 and CDR2 are SGHNT and YYREEE (reference sequence). The source is a man at least 80 years old with acute or convalescent COVID-19. The sample taken for sequencing was peripheral blood. The rearrangement uses TRBV5-4 and TRBJ2-3, with 8 bases aligning to TRBD1. In DNA, the CDR3 is TGTGCCAGCAGCTCCGGGGGACAGGTCGGCCCAGATACGCAGTATTTT. It translates to CASSSGGQVGPDTQYF.